These 8 T cell receptor beta chains originate from one sample sequenced in a study of identical twins. TCRdb called the 5' RACE reads again in MiXCR, with one record for every CDR3 protein. Here the sample spans about 700,000 distinct CDR3 sequences, more than 6.5% being singletons. These sequences were also reported in another study, on yellow fever vaccine responses in identical twins.

The sequenced sample consisted of PBMCs. Receptors were obtained from a woman between 18 and 30 years old in good health.

This clonotype was found many times. One end of the junction varies from germline; a read error may be responsible. The rearrangement uses TRBV5-1 and TRBJ2-7; TRBD1 aligns across 9 bases. The CDR3 sequence is 15 residues long. Germline lookup yields CDR1 SGHRS and CDR2 YFSETQ. In nucleotides, the CDR3 is TGTGCCAGCAGTCTACGACAGGGGGGGCCCTACGAGCAGTACTTC. Translated, it gives CASSLRQGGPYEQYF. Looking up the rest from reference TRBV5-1 and TRBJ2-7 gives the full variable domain: KAGVTQTPRYLIKTRGQQVTLSCSPISGHRSVSWYQQTPGQGLQFLFEYFSETQRNKGNFPGRFSGRQFSNSRSEMNVSTLELGDSALYLCASSLRQGGPYEQYFGPGTRLTVT.

This clonotype was seen at least ten times. The rearrangement uses TRBV7-2 and TRBJ2-1, with D unresolved. There are 11 residues in the CDR3. V shed 4 bases and J shed 9 bases, with 7 bases lying between them. Germline CDR1 and CDR2: SGHTA and FQGNSA. The CDR3 sequence: CASSSLFEQFF. CDR3 nucleotides: TGTGCCAGCAGCTCCCTATTTGAGCAGTTCTTC.

The V call is TRBV4-3, the J call TRBJ2-7; D is ambiguous. CDR3 size: 14 residues. Deletions cut 0 bases from V and 3 bases from J, with 9 bases between. Germline assignment: CDR1 LGHNA and CDR2 YSLEER. The CDR3 spells CASSQDSNHYEQYF. CDR3 nucleotide sequence: TGCGCCAGCAGCCAAGATTCCAACCACTACGAGCAGTACTTC.

This chain uses TRBV4-2 with TRBJ2-7; 10 bases are shared with TRBD1. CDR1 is LGHNA, CDR2 YNFKEQ, per germline. Unmatched junction bases numbered 13, after V lost 4 bases and J lost 4 bases. CDR3 length: 17 amino acids. In nucleotides, the CDR3 is TGTGCCAGCAGCCTTGGCGACCAGAGGACAGGGGGGTACGAGCAGTACTTC. Amino acids: CASSLGDQRTGGYEQYF.

V gene TRBV7-6 combines with J gene TRBJ2-1; D unresolved. This CDR3 has 15 residues. V was trimmed by 4 bases and J by 8 bases, leaving 18 bases between them. Germline V gene lookup returns CDR1 SGHVS and CDR2 FNYEAQ. CDR3 DNA sequence: TGTGCCAGCAGCTCCCCTGTACTGGGGATTGATGAGCAGTTCTTC. This gives the protein CASSSPVLGIDEQFF.

CDR3 sequence: CASSSGANEQFF. In DNA form, the CDR3 reads TGTGCCAGCAGCTCCGGGGCCAATGAGCAGTTCTTC. V and J are TRBV7-2 and TRBJ2-1; either TRBD1 or TRBD2 may supply D (5 bases each). CDR1 is SGHTA, CDR2 FQGNSA, per germline. The CDR3 loop spans 12 amino acids. Trimming removed 4 bases at V and 6 bases at J, with 7 bases between.

This rearrangement joins TRBV29-1 to TRBJ1-1; TRBD1 might be the D (6 bases). Germline assignment: CDR1 SQVTM and CDR2 ANQGSEA. This CDR3 region has 13 residues. V was pared by 8 bases and J by 0 bases, with 13 bases between. DNA for the CDR3: TGCAGCACCCACAGGGAACTGAACACTGAAGCTTTCTTT. Amino acids: CSTHRELNTEAFF.

The CDR3 here is CASSYSLAGMPGSYNEQFF. For the CDR3, the DNA is TGTGCCAGCAGTTACTCCCTAGCGGGAATGCCCGGCTCCTACAATGAGCAGTTCTTC. The rearrangement links TRBV6-2 or TRBV6-3 to TRBJ2-1; 9 bases are a match to TRBD2. CDR3 length: 19 residues. Germline V gene sequence: CDR1 MNHEY, CDR2 SVGEGT. Losses at the gene ends were 0 bases for V and 0 bases for J; bases not matched to a gene: 9.